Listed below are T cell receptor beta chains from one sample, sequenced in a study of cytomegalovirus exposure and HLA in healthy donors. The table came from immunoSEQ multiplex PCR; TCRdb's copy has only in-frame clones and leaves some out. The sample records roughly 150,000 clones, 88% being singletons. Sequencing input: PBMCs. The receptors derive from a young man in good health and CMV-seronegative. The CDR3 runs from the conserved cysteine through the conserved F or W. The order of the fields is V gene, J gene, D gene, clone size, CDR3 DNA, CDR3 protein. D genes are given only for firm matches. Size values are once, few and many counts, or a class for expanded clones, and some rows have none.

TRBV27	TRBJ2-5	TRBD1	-	TGTGCCAGCAGTTTTTCCTTAGGACAGGCCTCAAAAGAGACCCAGTACTTC	CASSFSLGQASKETQYF
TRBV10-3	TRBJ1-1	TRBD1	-	TGTGCCATCAGTCTAAACGAGGGGGCTCTGGCTTTCTTT	CAISLNEGALAFF
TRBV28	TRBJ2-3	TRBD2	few	TGTGCCAGCAGACCGACTAGCGGGAGGGCATCGACAGATACGCAGTATTTT	CASRPTSGRASTDTQYF
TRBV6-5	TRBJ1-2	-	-	TGTGCCAGCAGTTACGCTAGTGGGAGCTTCTCTGCCACCTTC	CASSYASGSFSATF
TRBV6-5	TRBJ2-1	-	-	TGTGCCAGCCGAACCACCGACGGAGACTACAATGAGCAGTTCTTC	CASRTTDGDYNEQFF
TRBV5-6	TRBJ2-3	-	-	TGTGCCAGCAGCCCTACGCCCTCGCCCACAGATACGCAGTATTTT	CASSPTPSPTDTQYF
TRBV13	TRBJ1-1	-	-	TGTGCCAGCAGCACGAGGGGGGGAACTGAAGCTTTCTTT	CASSTRGGTEAFF
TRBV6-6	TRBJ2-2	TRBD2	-	TGTGCCAGCAGTTGGCTAGCGGGGGCAAACACCGGGGAGCTGTTTTTT	CASSWLAGANTGELFF
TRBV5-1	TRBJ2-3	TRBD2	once	TGCGCCAGCAGCCCGATAGCGGGGGGGGTTGCAGATACGCAGTATTTT	CASSPIAGGVADTQYF
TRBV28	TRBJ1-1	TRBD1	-	TGTGCCAGCAGTTTTACAGGGGATACTGAAGCTTTCTTT	CASSFTGDTEAFF
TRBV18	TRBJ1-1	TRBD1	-	TGTGCCAGCTCACCCATGGACAGGGGGGGTACTGAAGCTTTCTTT	CASSPMDRGGTEAFF
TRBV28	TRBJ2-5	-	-	TGTGCCAGCAGTAGGTGGACAGAGCAAGAGACCCAGTACTTC	CASSRWTEQETQYF
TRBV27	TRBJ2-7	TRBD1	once	TGTGCCAGCAGTTTCGGACAGGGTACCTCCTACGAGCAGTACTTC	CASSFGQGTSYEQYF
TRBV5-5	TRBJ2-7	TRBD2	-	TGTGCCAGCAGCTCGACCGGGACTACCTCCTACGAGCAGTACTTC	CASSSTGTTSYEQYF
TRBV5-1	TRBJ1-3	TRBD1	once	TGCGCCAGCAATGGGGGACAGGCTGGAAACACCATATATTTT	CASNGGQAGNTIYF
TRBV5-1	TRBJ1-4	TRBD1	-	TGCGCCAGCAGCTTGGACAGGGGCGGGACTAATGAAAAACTGTTTTTT	CASSLDRGGTNEKLFF
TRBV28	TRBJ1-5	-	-	TGTGCCAGCCAACTCGGGGGGCAGCCCCAGCATTTT	CASQLGGQPQHF
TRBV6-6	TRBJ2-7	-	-	TGTGCCAGCAGTTCGGATAGAGACAGCTCCTACGAGCAGTACTTC	CASSSDRDSSYEQYF
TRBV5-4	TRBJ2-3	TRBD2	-	TGTGCCAGCAGCTCGATTCTAGCGGGAGAATCTGATACGCAGTATTTT	CASSSILAGESDTQYF
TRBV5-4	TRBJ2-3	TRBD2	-	TGTGCCAGCGAGACTAGCGGCACAGATACGCAGTATTTT	CASETSGTDTQYF
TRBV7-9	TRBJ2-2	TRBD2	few	TGTGCCAGCAGCTTTACTAGCGGGACCTCCGGGGAGCTGTTTTTT	CASSFTSGTSGELFF
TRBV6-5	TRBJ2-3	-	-	TGTGCCAGCAAACCCGACAGATTAAACACAGATACGCAGTATTTT	CASKPDRLNTDTQYF
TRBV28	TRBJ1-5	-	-	TGTGCCAGCAGTCTAACAGCATATAGCAATCAGCCCCAGCATTTT	CASSLTAYSNQPQHF
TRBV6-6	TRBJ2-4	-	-	TGTGCCAGCAGTTACAGTCAGGGGAACATACAGTACTTC	CASSYSQGNIQYF
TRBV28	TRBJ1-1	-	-	TGTGCCAGCAGTTCCGAAACAGGGATCACTGAAGCTTTCTTT	CASSSETGITEAFF
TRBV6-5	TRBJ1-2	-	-	TGTGCCAGCAGCCATCCCGGACAGTATAACTATGGCTACACCTTC	CASSHPGQYNYGYTF
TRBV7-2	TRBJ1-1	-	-	TGTGCCAGCAGCTTTATCCCAGGGAAGTTGTCGGAAGCTTTCTTT	CASSFIPGKLSEAFF
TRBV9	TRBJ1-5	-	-	TGTGCCAGCAGCGTGACGGCAGGGGTAGGGCAGCCCCAGCATTTT	CASSVTAGVGQPQHF
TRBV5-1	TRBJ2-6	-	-	TGCGCCAGCAGCTTGGACAGGCTCTCTGGGGCCAACGTCCTGACTTTC	CASSLDRLSGANVLTF
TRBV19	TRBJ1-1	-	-	TGTGCCAGTAGTGAGACGGCCGAAATACTATCTACTGAAGCTTTCTTT	CASSETAEILSTEAFF
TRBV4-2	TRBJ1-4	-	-	TGTGCCAGCAGCCGTGACAGCGAAAAACTGTTTTTT	CASSRDSEKLFF
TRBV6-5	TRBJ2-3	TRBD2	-	TGTGCCAGCAGCGCCGGACTAGTAGATACGCAGTATTTT	CASSAGLVDTQYF
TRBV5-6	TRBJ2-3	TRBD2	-	TGTGCCAGCAGCTTCGGACTAGCGGCCACAGATACGCAGTATTTT	CASSFGLAATDTQYF